Reported below is one T cell receptor (beta chain). It has no known antigen specificity. No base-level quality is on record; no much larger clone is a single base apart. The germline ends are 14 bases apart after V is trimmed by 5 bases and J by 8 bases. Sequences MDHEN (CDR1) and SYDVKM (CDR2) are obtained from the germline V gene. The CDR3 contains 13 residues, cysteine and phenylalanine counted. Only the CDR3 portion is preserved as DNA: 39 bases, with reading frame beginning at the first base. The method was the immunoSEQ multiplex PCR assay. On the study's bioinformatics: A statistical classification framework was built to diagnose cytomegalovirus status from the catalog of TCR beta chain sequences. Sourced from immuneACCESS, this table was stored by TCRdb with only in-frame sequences that have V and J called. A share of the clones is absent; for the studies checked, an unresolved V gene accounts for under half, and the remainder has no known explanation. From that table come the V and J calls and clone size; the DNA was used to work out D and trimming. The sample contains fewer than 100,000 clones, less than 95% of them found a single time. The ten largest clones capture approximately 3.6% of the sample.

These data are taken from a study of cytomegalovirus exposure and HLA in healthy donors (dated by TCRdb to the late 2010s). Regarding the complete study: According to a later analysis, the 100 to 150 validation repertoires were produced on the same platform as the 666 repertoires of the first cohort. Besides the first cohort of around 670 subjects, a separate validation cohort made up of roughly 120 different subjects was used. The study aimed to test whether cataloging public T cell receptors could reveal signatures of past pathogen exposure. The study combined high-throughput TCR immunosequencing, statistical association of individual TCRs with disease status, and machine learning to predict cytomegalovirus infection status. Study-level results and caveats: The study gave a list of 150 to 200 TCR beta chains associated with cytomegalovirus. A later analysis lacked HLA typing for the validation cohort, so it scored co-occurrence in that cohort across all 120 or so repertoires. A few of the identified cytomegalovirus-associated TCR beta chains were confirmed in vitro to be specific for cytomegalovirus antigens. It was suggested by the authors that the approach could potentially be generalized to other disease states and immunological phenotypes. Across donors, most TCR sequences were observed very rarely, whereas some public TCRs were present in many individuals. In both the original and validation cohorts, the classifier was reported to diagnose cytomegalovirus status with high specificity and sensitivity. A later analysis found that TCRs clustered in the first cohort also tended to co-occur in the 130 or so validation repertoires, with more than 90% of cluster scores above 0.

Separate from the approximately 700-subject first cohort, the validation cohort of more than 90 subjects was the group to which the donors belonged. The chain is made from TRBV28 and TRBJ2-3; the D gene is perhaps TRBD1, on 6 matching bases. The sample comprised PBMCs. This clonotype was sampled from a woman under 30 in good health and CMV-seropositive. The bases read TGTGCCAGCAGTGACAGGAACAGAGGTACGCAGTATTTT. Its protein reads: CASSDRNRGTQYF.